These T cell receptor beta chains were read from a single sample in a study of blood T cells in healthy people across ages. Via MiXCR, TCRdb re-called the 5' RACE reads, giving one row per CDR3 protein. The table shows around 670,000 distinct CDR3 sequences, with less than 35% occurring only once. What was sequenced was blood. The receptors originated from a woman older than 75 in good health. The CDR3 runs from the conserved cysteine through the conserved F or W. Fields, in order: CDR3 length, J gene, clone size, V gene, D gene, CDR3 protein, CDR3 DNA. A D gene is named only where the DNA matches it firmly. Expanded clones are given a class, and other clones once, few, many or no size at all.

length: 15
J: TRBJ1-5
size: many
V: TRBV12-3/TRBV12-4
D: -
CDR3: CASSLLGREGQPQHF
DNA: TGTGCCAGCAGTTTATTAGGGCGAGAAGGTCAGCCCCAGCATTTT

length: 14
J: TRBJ1-5
size: few
V: TRBV30
D: -
CDR3: CAWRPSGSNQPQHF
DNA: TGTGCCTGGAGACCTAGTGGGAGCAATCAGCCCCAGCATTTT

length: 13
J: TRBJ2-5
size: many
V: TRBV5-1
D: TRBD1
CDR3: CASSSQGEETQYF
DNA: TGCGCCAGCAGCTCGCAGGGGGAAGAGACCCAGTACTTC

length: 15
J: TRBJ1-1
size: few
V: TRBV7-2
D: -
CDR3: CASSLARRRNTEAFF
DNA: TGTGCCAGCAGCTTAGCCCGGCGGAGGAACACTGAAGCTTTCTTT

length: 14
J: TRBJ2-1
size: many
V: TRBV7-2
D: -
CDR3: CASSPPPPGGEQFF
DNA: TGTGCCAGCAGCCCGCCGCCCCCCGGGGGTGAGCAGTTCTTC

length: 14
J: TRBJ1-2
size: -
V: TRBV6-2/TRBV6-3
D: TRBD1
CDR3: CASSFLTGGDGYTF
DNA: TGTGCCAGCAGTTTTCTGACAGGGGGCGACGGCTACACCTTC

length: 14
J: TRBJ2-7
size: few
V: TRBV20-1
D: TRBD1
CDR3: CSAAKGGLTYEQYF
DNA: TGCAGTGCTGCTAAAGGGGGCCTCACCTACGAGCAGTACTTC

length: 16
J: TRBJ2-5
size: -
V: TRBV7-9
D: TRBD1
CDR3: CASSFTSTGGGETQYF
DNA: TGTGCCAGCAGCTTTACTTCGACAGGGGGCGGGGAGACCCAGTACTTC

length: 14
J: TRBJ2-1
size: -
V: TRBV7-2
D: TRBD1
CDR3: CASSIRTGTNEQFF
DNA: TGTGCCAGCAGCATCCGGACAGGGACCAATGAGCAGTTCTTC

length: 14
J: TRBJ1-5
size: -
V: TRBV15
D: -
CDR3: CATSVGYSNQPQHF
DNA: TGTGCCACCTCCGTGGGGTATAGCAATCAGCCCCAGCATTTT

length: 15
J: TRBJ2-7
size: few
V: TRBV5-1
D: TRBD1
CDR3: CASGLERTGQREQYF
DNA: TGCGCCAGCGGCTTGGAGAGGACAGGGCAGCGGGAGCAGTACTTC

length: 18
J: TRBJ1-5
size: -
V: TRBV19
D: TRBD1
CDR3: CASSRDRGQVSSNQPQHF
DNA: TGTGCCAGTAGTAGGGACAGGGGGCAAGTAAGTAGCAATCAGCCCCAGCATTTT

length: 18
J: TRBJ2-6
size: -
V: TRBV27
D: -
CDR3: CASSLGGAKFSGANVLTF
DNA: TGTGCCAGCAGTTTAGGGGGGGCCAAATTTTCTGGGGCCAACGTCCTGACTTTC

length: 15
J: TRBJ1-1
size: many
V: TRBV4-2
D: -
CDR3: CASSQDLAGRAEAFF
DNA: TGTGCCAGCAGCCAAGATCTGGCAGGGCGTGCTGAAGCTTTCTTT

length: 14
J: TRBJ2-7
size: many
V: TRBV27
D: -
CDR3: CASSLKGHTYEQYF
DNA: TGTGCCAGCAGTTTAAAGGGACATACCTACGAGCAGTACTTC

length: 11
J: TRBJ2-3
size: many
V: TRBV6-6
D: -
CDR3: CASTTRDTQYF
DNA: TGTGCCAGCACGACGAGGGATACGCAGTATTTT

length: 14
J: TRBJ1-2
size: many
V: TRBV9
D: TRBD1
CDR3: CASSRGQGAYGYTF
DNA: TGTGCCAGCAGTCGGGGACAGGGGGCTTATGGCTACACCTTC

length: 16
J: TRBJ2-3
size: -
V: TRBV7-9
D: -
CDR3: CASSLAVAESTNTQYF
DNA: TGCGCCAGCAGCTTGGCCGTGGCGGAAAGCACAAATACGCAGTATTTT

length: 15
J: TRBJ2-3
size: many
V: TRBV12-3/TRBV12-4
D: TRBD1
CDR3: CASSPYRGSTDTQYF
DNA: TGTGCCAGCAGTCCCTACAGGGGGAGCACAGATACGCAGTATTTT

length: 16
J: TRBJ1-5
size: -
V: TRBV7-8
D: -
CDR3: CASSLARRRGDQPQHF
DNA: TGTGCCAGCAGCTTAGCTAGACGCAGGGGAGATCAGCCCCAGCATTTT

length: 15
J: TRBJ1-5
size: -
V: TRBV7-2
D: -
CDR3: CASSSQQGSAQPQHF
DNA: TGTGCCAGCAGCTCGCAACAGGGATCGGCCCAGCCCCAGCATTTT

length: 14
J: TRBJ2-7
size: many
V: TRBV6-2/TRBV6-3
D: TRBD1
CDR3: CASSYGTGPYEQYF
DNA: TGTGCCAGCAGTTACGGGACAGGGCCCTACGAGCAGTACTTC

length: 13
J: TRBJ2-7
size: many
V: TRBV10-3
D: TRBD1
CDR3: CAIMPGQATEQYF
DNA: TGTGCCATCATGCCGGGACAGGCAACCGAGCAGTACTTC

length: 15
J: TRBJ2-5
size: many
V: TRBV24-1
D: -
CDR3: CATSDRRGGQETQYF
DNA: TGTGCCACCAGTGACCGAAGAGGGGGTCAAGAGACCCAGTACTTC

length: 17
J: TRBJ2-3
size: -
V: TRBV28
D: -
CDR3: CASSPRDFLLGTDTQYF
DNA: TGTGCCAGCAGTCCTCGGGACTTTCTTCTCGGCACAGATACGCAGTATTTT

length: 12
J: TRBJ2-1
size: once
V: TRBV7-2
D: -
CDR3: CTSNLSYGEQFF
DNA: TGTACCAGCAACTTAAGTTACGGTGAGCAGTTCTTC

length: 16
J: TRBJ1-6
size: few
V: TRBV2
D: TRBD1
CDR3: CASSVARQGIYSPLHF
DNA: TGTGCCAGCAGTGTTGCGCGACAGGGGATTTATTCACCCCTCCACTTT

length: 16
J: TRBJ2-1
size: -
V: TRBV20-1
D: -
CDR3: CSARTRPESSYNEQFF
DNA: TGCAGTGCTAGAACACGACCCGAAAGCTCCTACAATGAGCAGTTCTTC

length: 15
J: TRBJ2-3
size: -
V: TRBV4-1
D: -
CDR3: CASSPRSVGVDTQYF
DNA: TGCGCCAGCAGCCCTCGGAGCGTGGGGGTGGATACGCAGTATTTT

length: 16
J: TRBJ2-7
size: many
V: TRBV3-1
D: TRBD1
CDR3: CASSLRGLVGSYEQYF
DNA: TGTGCCAGCAGCCTTAGGGGGCTAGTCGGCTCCTACGAGCAGTACTTC

length: 13
J: TRBJ2-1
size: -
V: TRBV5-1
D: -
CDR3: CASRPSRVNEQFF
DNA: TGCGCCAGCAGGCCTTCCAGGGTCAATGAGCAGTTCTTC